This T cell receptor (beta chain) was sequenced during a study of blood T cells in healthy people across ages. Study-wide points: Conclusively comparing naive with antigen-experienced cells was impossible with unsorted PBMCs.

V was pared by 2 bases and J by 3 bases, with 10 bases between. This CDR3 spans 14 amino acids. Germline V gene sequence: CDR1 MGHRA, CDR2 YSYEKL. No fewer than 7 million PBMCs went into each sample. This clonotype has a handful of counts. Its antigen is currently unknown. With a J-beta primer mix and a sample-barcoded 5' primer, a second PCR ran about 6 to 11 cycles. The template-switch adaptor, which had 12 random nucleotides, put a tag on each cDNA molecule. TCRdb reanalysed the 5' RACE reads using MiXCR and keeps one entry per CDR3 protein. The sample contains approximately 580,000 distinct CDR3 sequences, under 30% of which appear only once. These data also featured in a second study, about T cells of mothers and their children. That work contributes: All donors were healthy and Caucasian; they were three mothers and their six children.

The TCR sequence derives from a boy between 5 and 17 years old in good health. The chain carries TRBV4-1 and TRBJ1-1; TRBD1 might be the D (6 bases). The sequencing input was blood. The CDR3: CASSQQGGYTEAFF. For the CDR3, the DNA is TGCGCCAGCAGCCAACAAGGGGGGTACACTGAAGCTTTCTTT.